This T cell receptor (beta chain) was obtained from a study of blood T cells in healthy people across ages. Study-wide points: There were more naive CD4+ cells and higher diversity in long-lived donors than in aged donors.

This clonotype was picked up many times. Its specificity is not known. Germline CDR1 reads MNHEY; CDR2 reads SMNVEV (reference sequence). Trimming cost V 5 bases and J 0 bases, with 5 bases left between them. This CDR3 is 14 amino acids long. It was with a sample-barcoded 5' primer and a J-beta primer mix that a second PCR of about 6 to 11 cycles was run. Each cDNA molecule was tagged by a template-switch adaptor with 12 random nucleotides. TCRdb re-called the 5' RACE reads with MiXCR, one entry per CDR3 protein. The data contain 1.5 million to 2 million distinct CDR3 sequences, around half of them singletons. Researchers isolated at least 7 million PBMCs per sample.

The chain has TRBV27 and TRBJ2-6; D is undetermined. The clonotype comes from a middle-aged woman in good health. What was sequenced was blood. This chain's CDR3 is CASSESSGANVLTF. As DNA, the CDR3 is TGTGCCAGCAGTGAGAGCTCTGGGGCCAACGTCCTGACTTTC.